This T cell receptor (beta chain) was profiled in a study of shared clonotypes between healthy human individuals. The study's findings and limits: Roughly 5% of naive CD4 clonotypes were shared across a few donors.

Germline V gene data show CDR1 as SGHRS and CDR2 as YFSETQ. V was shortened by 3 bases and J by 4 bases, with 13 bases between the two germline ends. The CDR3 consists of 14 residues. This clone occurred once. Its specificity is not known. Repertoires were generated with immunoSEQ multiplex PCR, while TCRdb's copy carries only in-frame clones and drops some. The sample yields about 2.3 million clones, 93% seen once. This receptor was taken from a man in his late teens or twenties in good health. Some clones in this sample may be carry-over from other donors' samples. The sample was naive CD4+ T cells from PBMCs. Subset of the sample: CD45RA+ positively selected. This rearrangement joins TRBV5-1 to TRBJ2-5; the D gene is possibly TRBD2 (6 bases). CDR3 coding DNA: TGCGCCAGCAGCTGGGGGGAAGTTGCAGAGACCCAGTACTTC. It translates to CASSWGEVAETQYF. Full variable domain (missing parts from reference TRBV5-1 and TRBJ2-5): KAGVTQTPRYLIKTRGQQVTLSCSPISGHRSVSWYQQTPGQGLQFLFEYFSETQRNKGNFPGRFSGRQFSNSRSEMNVSTLELGDSALYLCASSWGEVAETQYFGPGTRLLVL.